Sequencing of this T cell receptor beta chain was carried out in a study of neurological immune-mediated disorders. General study points: While HTLV-1-associated myelopathy showed the greatest TCR clonal expansion, multiple sclerosis showed the least, falling below healthy controls.

This clonotype has at least ten counts. Its matching antigen is unknown. The cDNA was generated through 5'RACE incorporating 10-nucleotide random UMIs. One entry per CDR3 protein, called by TCRdb with MiXCR from the 5' RACE reads. Of tens of thousands of distinct CDR3 sequences listed, about 10% are singletons. V lost 4 bases to trimming and J lost 2 bases, with 12 bases between them. The CDR3 extends over 14 amino acids. Germline assignment: CDR1 SGHKS and CDR2 YYEKEE (reference sequence). Specified time point: longitudinal time-point 1 (baseline). 2 million unsorted PBMCs were stored in RNAlater at -80 °C before RNA extraction.

The chain links TRBV5-5 to TRBJ2-5; possibly TRBD1 for D (7 bases). This TCR came from a male donor with HTLV-1-associated myelopathy (HAM/TSP). The sample comprised PBMCs. The CDR3 nucleotides read TGTGCCAGCAGCCCCGCGGGACAGCAAGAGACCCAGTACTTC. Translating it yields CASSPAGQQETQYF.